A single sample gave rise to the 21 T cell receptor beta chains below, sequenced in a study of blood T cell repertoires in COVID-19. The data were produced by immunoSEQ multiplex PCR, yet TCRdb's version contains in-frame clones alone and is incomplete. Here the sample spans 130,000 to 150,000 clones, about 87% being singletons. The sample consisted of peripheral blood. The receptors here all came from a woman aged 45-65 years with active or convalescent COVID-19.

In the case of this clone: The sample contains more than one DNA sequence encoding this CDR3. The DNA of the CDR3 is TGTGCCAGCAGCCAGGGGAGCTCCTACGAGCAGTACTTC. It translates to CASSQGSSYEQYF. The J gene is TRBJ2-7, the V gene TRBV3-1 (or the pseudogene TRBV3-2); D might be TRBD2 (5 bases). The CDR3 loop spans 13 amino acids. V lost 3 bases and J lost 0, with 6 bases in between. CDR1 is LGHDT, CDR2 YNNKEL, per germline (reference sequence).

The rearrangement joins TRBV19 to TRBJ1-1; D may be TRBD1 (6 bases). Germline CDR1 is LNHDA and CDR2 is SQIVND (reference sequence). The CDR3 is 15 residues long. V shed 7 bases and J shed 7 bases, with 22 bases lying between them. The DNA of the CDR3 is TGTGCCAGTACCTCATATTCTGGGGGGGACAATGAAGCTTTCTTT. Encoded protein: CASTSYSGGDNEAFF.

The rearrangement joins TRBV23-1 to TRBJ2-7; 7 nucleotides align to TRBD1. TRBV23-1 is annotated as an ORF whose role is uncertain. The CDR3 loop spans 13 amino acids. J gave up 5 bases and V 5 bases, and 6 bases lay outside the gene matches. CDR3 in amino acids: CASSSGQDNEQYF. The CDR3 DNA reads TGCGCCAGCAGTTCCGGACAGGACAACGAGCAGTACTTC.

The chain employs TRBV7-2 and TRBJ1-5; TRBD1 is a possible D gene (5 bases). CDR1 SGHTA and CDR2 FQGNSA come from the germline V gene. This CDR3 spans 15 amino acids. The V end was cut by 1 base, the J end by 5 bases, with 12 bases between. In DNA, the CDR3 is TGTGCCAGCAGCTTAGATTGGACACCCTATCAGCCCCAGCATTTT. Protein: CASSLDWTPYQPQHF.

A few counts support this clone. The chain employs TRBV9 and TRBJ2-7; 7 positions match TRBD1. This CDR3 region has 21 residues. V was clipped by 9 bases and J by 0 bases; unmatched bases: 30. Germline V gene sequence: CDR1 SGDLS, CDR2 YYNGEE. The CDR3 here is CATSRPAPAGTELFSSYEQYF. CDR3 nucleotides: TGTGCCACCTCCCGTCCTGCCCCCGCTGGGACAGAGCTTTTTAGCTCCTACGAGCAGTACTTC.

The genes are TRBV6-4 and TRBJ1-1, with D hard to call. The CDR3 totals 14 residues. Trimming removed 0 bases at V and 0 bases at J, with 5 bases between. Germline CDR1 MRHNA, CDR2 SNTAGT. The CDR3 nucleotides read TGTGCCAGCAGTGACTCCTCAGTGAACACTGAAGCTTTCTTT. Its translation: CASSDSSVNTEAFF.

This chain joins TRBV6-2 or TRBV6-3 and TRBJ1-1; 8 bases fit TRBD1. This CDR3 comprises 16 residues. Germline CDR1 MNHEY, CDR2 SVGEGT. Germline trimming cut 5 bases from V and 0 bases from J; bases unmatched to any gene: 8. The chain's CDR3 is CASSHGQGGLNTEAFF. In DNA form, the CDR3 reads TGTGCCAGCAGTCACGGACAGGGTGGATTGAACACTGAAGCTTTCTTT.

CDR3 in amino acids: CASSLDFGNTIYF. CDR3 nucleotide sequence: TGCGCCAGCAGCTTGGACTTTGGAAACACCATATATTTT. The chain has TRBV5-1 and TRBJ1-3; D uncertain. CDR1 and CDR2 from the germline V gene are SGHRS and YFSETQ. The V and J ends lost 0 bases and 3 bases respectively, with 4 bases between them. CDR3 size: 13 residues.

The chain has TRBV7-2 and TRBJ1-6; tentative D call: TRBD1 (5 bases). Trimming removed 5 bases at V and 7 bases at J, with 12 bases between. Germline-derived CDR1 and CDR2 are SGHTA and FQGNSA. There are 14 residues in the CDR3. CDR3 residues: CASSLQRGNSPLHF. In nucleotides, the CDR3 is TGTGCCAGCAGCCTTCAAAGGGGAAATTCACCCCTCCACTTT.

This chain connects TRBV6-2 or TRBV6-3 to TRBJ1-1; TRBD1 matches at 7 bases. CDR3 size: 13 residues. The J segment lost 5 bases and the V segment lost 2 bases, leaving 2 bases of the junction unmatched. Germline V gene sequence: CDR1 MNHEY, CDR2 SVGEGT. The CDR3 sequence is CASSYRQGTEAFF. CDR3 coding DNA: TGTGCCAGCAGTTACCGACAGGGAACTGAAGCTTTCTTT.

This clone has just one count. The chain joins TRBV2 to TRBJ1-2; 8 nucleotides align to TRBD1. CDR1 is SNHLY and CDR2 is FYNNEI in the germline V gene. The CDR3 is 15 residues long. Trimming took 0 bases from V and 8 from J; bases not matched to a gene: 8. DNA for the CDR3: TGTGCCAGCAGTGAAGCACTACAGGGGGGAGAGGGCTACACCTTC. Its protein product is CASSEALQGGEGYTF.

The chain couples TRBV5-6 to TRBJ1-2; tentatively, D is TRBD1 (5 bases). CDR3 length: 15 residues. Trimming cost V 2 bases and J 0 bases, with 11 bases left between them. CDR1 SGHDT and CDR2 YYEEEE come from the germline V gene. The CDR3 region is CASSFDRAPNYGYTF. In DNA form, the CDR3 reads TGTGCCAGCAGCTTCGACAGAGCTCCTAACTATGGCTACACCTTC.

The CDR3 loop reads CASSQGYRDVLVPYGYTF. In nucleotides, the CDR3 is TGCGCCAGCAGCCAAGGTTACAGGGACGTGCTCGTACCTTATGGCTACACCTTC. The chain combines TRBV4-3 with TRBJ1-2; possibly TRBD1 for D (6 bases). V lost 1 base, J lost 5 bases, and 23 bases lay in between. The CDR3 consists of 18 residues. CDR1 and CDR2 (germline): LGHNA, YSLEER.

The chain is built from TRBV20-1 and TRBJ2-7; D call uncertain. Germline values: CDR1 DFQATT, CDR2 SNEGSKA (reference sequence). V was clipped by 0 bases and J by 6 bases, with 6 bases between them. This CDR3 contains 11 residues. CDR3: CSARDLSEQYF. The CDR3 nucleotides are TGCAGTGCTAGAGATCTGAGCGAGCAGTACTTC.

This clone was seen just once. The CDR3 DNA is TGTGCCAGCAGTGTGACAGACAGGGGTAGAGGGGGCTACACCTTC. As protein: CASSVTDRGRGGYTF. The gene calls are TRBV28 and TRBJ1-2, with 8 nucleotides matching TRBD1. After removal of 5 bases from V and 8 bases from J, the junction contained 13 bases not matched to a gene. The CDR3 covers 15 residues. Germline CDR1 MDHEN, CDR2 SYDVKM.

This sequence joins TRBV7-9 and TRBJ1-3; the D gene is possibly TRBD1 (6 bases). The V gene's germline CDR1 is SEHNR and CDR2 FQNEAQ (reference sequence). V was trimmed by 1 base and J by 0 bases, leaving 16 bases between them. This CDR3 has 18 residues. DNA for the CDR3: TGTGCCAGCAGCTTAGTACTCGGACAGAAGTTCTCTGGAAACACCATATATTTT. It translates to CASSLVLGQKFSGNTIYF.

DNA of the CDR3: TGTGCCAGCAGCATCGACAAGAACTATGGCTACACCTTC. Protein sequence: CASSIDKNYGYTF. This chain uses TRBV6-5 with TRBJ1-2; D remains ambiguous. V was pared by 6 bases and J by 2 bases, with 10 bases between. This CDR3 contains 13 residues. Per the germline V gene, CDR1 is MNHEY and CDR2 is SVGAGI.

The chain uses TRBV6-5 and TRBJ1-2; 7 bases are a match to TRBD1. The germline V gene encodes CDR1 MNHEY and CDR2 SVGAGI. J lost 8 bases, V lost 5 bases, and 8 bases had no gene match. The CDR3 totals 13 residues. Here the CDR3 reads CASSMQQGYGYTF. The CDR3, as DNA: TGTGCCAGCAGTATGCAACAGGGGTACGGCTACACCTTC.

The J gene is TRBJ2-1, the V gene TRBV7-2, with a tentative D call TRBD2 (5 bases). CDR3 length: 15 amino acids. Germline-derived CDR1 and CDR2 are SGHTA and FQGNSA. V lost 6 bases and J 7 bases, leaving 19 bases between the germline ends. CDR3 residues: CASSRPQSGNNEQFF. The DNA for the CDR3 is TGTGCCAGCAGTCGACCCCAATCGGGGAATAATGAGCAGTTCTTC.

The gene calls are TRBV30 and TRBJ1-1, with TRBD1 identical over 7 bases. This CDR3 spans 16 amino acids. Germline V CDR1 and CDR2: GTSNPN, SVGIG (reference sequence). V gave up 4 bases and J gave up 3 bases; unmatched junction bases: 14. Here the CDR3 reads CAWIGPKGAFDTEAFF. The CDR3 DNA sequence: TGTGCCTGGATAGGTCCGAAGGGGGCTTTCGACACTGAAGCTTTCTTT.

This clone has just a few counts. The chain employs TRBV14 and TRBJ1-2; tentatively, D is TRBD1 (6 bases). Looked up from germline, CDR1 is SGHDN and CDR2 is FVKESK. The length of the CDR3 is 15 residues. Trimming took off 1 base at V and 4 bases at J, with 13 bases between the two ends. CDR3 DNA: TGTGCCAGCAGCCAAGGGTGGCAGGGGAGCTATGGCTACACCTTC. It encodes CASSQGWQGSYGYTF. The entire variable domain, with the rest obtained from reference TRBV14 and TRBJ1-2, is as follows: EAGVTQFPSHSVIEKGQTVTLRCDPISGHDNLYWYRRVMGKEIKFLLHFVKESKQDESGMPNNRFLAERTGGTYSTLKVQPAELEDSGVYFCASSQGWQGSYGYTFGSGTRLTVV.